These 21 T cell receptor beta chains were all obtained from the same sample, sequenced in a study of neurological immune-mediated disorders. TCRdb re-called the 5' RACE reads through MiXCR, storing one row per CDR3 protein. The repertoire holds 100,000 or so distinct CDR3 sequences, with around 14% as singletons. Time point of the sample: longitudinal time-point 2. Sequenced input: PBMCs. These receptors originate from a female donor with HTLV-1-associated myelopathy (HAM/TSP).

This clonotype was seen at least ten times. The chain links TRBV6-5 to TRBJ1-5; D is unresolved. This CDR3 has 16 residues. V was shortened by 6 bases and J by 3 bases, with 18 bases between the two germline ends. Germline CDR1 and CDR2: MNHEY and SVGAGI. CDR3 in DNA: TGTGCCAGCAGCGCGTGGCGGGGAGGATTCAATCAGCCCCAGCATTTT. Residues: CASSAWRGGFNQPQHF.

This clonotype was counted many times. The chain couples TRBV6-5 to TRBJ1-3, with D possibly being TRBD1 (5 bases). Germline lookup yields CDR1 MNHEY and CDR2 SVGAGI. CDR3 length equals 16 residues. With 4 bases removed from V and 3 bases from J, the gap between germline ends came to 16 bases. CDR3 sequence: CASSSNGGRFGNTIYF. The CDR3 DNA reads as TGTGCCAGCAGTTCCAATGGGGGAAGGTTTGGAAACACCATATATTTT.

In this sample, this clonotype turned up many times. This chain joins TRBV20-1 and TRBJ2-3, with TRBD2 identical over 9 bases. The CDR3 has 17 residues. Trimming at V came to 3 bases and at J to 4 bases, leaving 14 bases not matched to a gene. Germline-derived CDR1 and CDR2 are DFQATT and SNEGSKA (reference sequence). This CDR3 reads CSARGLEGGGAPDTQYF. DNA for the CDR3: TGCAGTGCTAGGGGCCTGGAGGGCGGGGGGGCCCCAGATACGCAGTATTTT.

In this sample, this clonotype turned up many times. V gene TRBV20-1 combines with J gene TRBJ2-4; D ambiguous. CDR1 is DFQATT, CDR2 SNEGSKA, per germline (reference sequence). CDR3 length: 15 residues. Trimming stripped 1 base from V and 3 bases from J, with 13 bases between. The CDR3 region is CSARAEKVVKNIQYF. Written as DNA, the CDR3 is TGCAGTGCTAGAGCGGAAAAGGTTGTCAAAAACATTCAGTACTTC.

This clonotype is medium-sized in the sample. This sequence joins TRBV5-6 and TRBJ2-3; 10 bases line up with TRBD1. Germline V CDR1 and CDR2: SGHDT, YYEEEE. The CDR3 length is 15 residues. Germline trimming cut 4 bases from V and 6 bases from J; bases unmatched to any gene: 8. The CDR3 bases are TGTGCCAGCAGCCTATCGACAGGGGGCGGTGATACGCAGTATTTT. Translating gives CASSLSTGGGDTQYF. Full variable domain (outside the CDR3, taken from reference TRBV5-6 and TRBJ2-3): DAGVTQSPTHLIKTRGQQVTLRCSPKSGHDTVSWYQQALGQGPQFIFQYYEEEERQRGNFPDRFSGHQFPNYSSELNVNALLLGDSALYLCASSLSTGGGDTQYFGPGTRLTVL.

This clonotype was detected ten times or more. The V call is TRBV5-1, the J call TRBJ2-1; 8 positions match TRBD2. The V gene's germline CDR1 is SGHRS and CDR2 YFSETQ. The CDR3 runs to 15 residues. The V and J ends lost 1 base and 2 bases, in that order; junction bases with no gene match: 2. DNA of the CDR3: TGCGCCAGCAGCTTGACGGGGGGGCCCTACAATGAGCAGTTCTTC. The encoded protein is CASSLTGGPYNEQFF.

This clonotype was observed at least ten times. The chain has TRBV7-3 and TRBJ2-1; 9 bases are shared with TRBD2. The V and J ends lost 2 bases and 8 bases, in that order; junction bases with no gene match: 7. The CDR3 totals 15 residues. Germline lookup yields CDR1 SGHTA and CDR2 FQGTGA. CDR3 protein: CASSLGFSGGDEQFF. CDR3 nucleotides: TGTGCCAGCAGCTTAGGGTTTAGCGGGGGCGATGAGCAGTTCTTC.

This clonotype was observed at least ten times. V is TRBV7-2 and J is TRBJ2-2; D is uncertain. This CDR3 is 15 amino acids long. The germline V and J ends were trimmed by 3 bases and 5 bases, with 13 bases remaining between them. Per germline, CDR1 SGHTA and CDR2 FQGNSA. The CDR3 sequence is CASSFGPSATGELFF. CDR3 nucleotides: TGTGCCAGCAGCTTCGGTCCCTCGGCAACCGGGGAGCTGTTTTTT.

This clonotype has a count of ten or more. The chain joins TRBV5-5 to TRBJ2-7; TRBD2 agrees at 10 bases. The CDR3 covers 16 residues. V trimming: 5 bases; J trimming: 2 bases; junction bases outside the gene matches: 10. Germline values: CDR1 SGHKS, CDR2 YYEKEE (reference sequence). CDR3 DNA sequence: TGTGCCAGCAGAAGTAGCGGGGGGTCCATTACCTACGAGCAGTACTTC. Protein: CASRSSGGSITYEQYF.

The chain has TRBV12-3 or TRBV12-4 and TRBJ2-7, with unresolved D. This CDR3 has 14 amino acids. The V gene lost 2 bases and the J gene lost 3 bases, with 11 bases spanning the gap. CDR3 sequence reads: CASSLIGSNYEQYF. CDR3 bases: TGTGCCAGCAGTTTAATCGGCAGTAACTACGAGCAGTACTTC.

This clonotype was detected many times. The CDR3 DNA follows: TGTGCCTGGAGTGCTTGGAGAGAGGATGGCTACACCTTC. Amino acids: CAWSAWREDGYTF. The rearrangement joins TRBV30 to TRBJ1-2, with D hard to call. This CDR3 has 13 residues. Germline values: CDR1 GTSNPN, CDR2 SVGIG (reference sequence). V was pared by 1 base and J by 6 bases, with 12 bases between.

This clonotype was found many times. The CDR3 sequence: CASRQGGSYNSPLHF. DNA of the CDR3: TGTGCCAGCAGACAGGGGGGTTCCTATAATTCACCCCTCCACTTT. This rearrangement joins TRBV28 to TRBJ1-6; 8 bases match TRBD1. The germline gives CDR1 MDHEN, CDR2 SYDVKM. This CDR3 contains 15 residues. V was pared by 6 bases and J by 1 base, with 2 bases of the junction left unmatched.

This clonotype was seen at least ten times. This chain uses TRBV28 with TRBJ1-1; D is uncertain. The V gene's germline CDR1 is MDHEN and CDR2 SYDVKM. Trimming took off 10 bases at V and 1 base at J, with 13 bases between the two ends. CDR3 length: 13 residues. CDR3 in amino acids: CAISAPGNTEAFF. The DNA for the CDR3 is TGTGCCATCAGCGCCCCGGGGAACACTGAAGCTTTCTTT.

In this sample, this clonotype turned up many times. This CDR3 reads CATSRDWTVRNTEAFF. As DNA, the CDR3 is TGTGCCACCAGCAGAGATTGGACAGTCAGGAACACTGAAGCTTTCTTT. This chain joins TRBV15 and TRBJ1-1, with D maybe TRBD1 (6 bases). CDR3 length: 16 amino acids. The V end lost 0 bases, the J end lost 1 base, and 12 bases lay between the germline ends. Germline V gene lookup returns CDR1 LNHNV and CDR2 YYDKDF (reference sequence).

The genes are TRBV6-5 and TRBJ2-2; D unresolved. In germline, CDR1 is MNHEY, CDR2 SVGAGI. The CDR3 covers 18 residues. Trimming took off 0 bases at V and 0 bases at J, with 14 bases between the two ends. The CDR3 nucleotides are TGTGCCAGCAGTTACTCGAAGGCCTACACCGCGAACACCGGGGAGCTGTTTTTT. Its protein product is CASSYSKAYTANTGELFF.

This clonotype has just a few counts. The chain is built from TRBV7-8 and TRBJ2-3; 11 bases match TRBD2. The J segment lost 5 bases and the V segment lost 4 bases, leaving 8 bases of the junction unmatched. Germline CDR1 is SGHVS and CDR2 is FQNEAQ. The CDR3 loop spans 16 amino acids. In DNA, the CDR3 is TGTGCCAGCAGCTCCTATCTAGCGGGGGGCAGAGATACGCAGTATTTT. Translated, it gives CASSSYLAGGRDTQYF.

This clonotype was detected ten times or more. The rearrangement uses TRBV7-8 and TRBJ2-5, with 8 positions matching TRBD2. CDR3 size: 18 residues. CDR1 is SGHVS, CDR2 FQNEAQ, per germline. J lost 5 bases, V lost 1 base, and 15 bases had no gene match. The DNA for the CDR3 is TGTGCCAGCAGCTTAGATTTTTGGGCGGGGGGAAGCCAGGAGACCCAGTACTTC. Amino acids: CASSLDFWAGGSQETQYF.

In its sample, this clonotype was seen once. The V gene is TRBV9, the J gene TRBJ2-7; 9 nucleotides line up with TRBD1. The germline V gene encodes CDR1 SGDLS and CDR2 YYNGEE. The CDR3 loop spans 16 amino acids. Unmatched junction bases numbered 10, after V lost 3 bases and J lost 3 bases. The CDR3 bases are TGTGCCAGCAGCGCCCCACTCGGGACAGGGAACTACGAGCAGTACTTC. Translating gives CASSAPLGTGNYEQYF.

This clonotype has a count of ten or more. The chain is built from TRBV7-9 and TRBJ2-5; D is undetermined. With 5 bases removed from V and 4 bases from J, the gap between germline ends came to 20 bases. The CDR3 contains 16 residues. Per germline, CDR1 SEHNR and CDR2 FQNEAQ (reference sequence). The CDR3, as DNA: TGTGCCAGCAGCGCGATCATAGGAAAGAAGGGAGAGACCCAGTACTTC. It encodes CASSAIIGKKGETQYF.

This clonotype was recorded many times. J is TRBJ1-2 and V is TRBV28; D not certain. Trimming took off 6 bases at V and 2 bases at J, with 7 bases between the two ends. Per germline, CDR1 MDHEN and CDR2 SYDVKM. The CDR3 length is 12 residues. The CDR3 protein is CASSRINYGYTF. The CDR3, as DNA: TGTGCCAGCAGCCGCATAAACTATGGCTACACCTTC.

This clonotype has at least ten counts. V usage is TRBV4-1 and J usage is TRBJ1-4; maybe TRBD1 (6 bases). Per germline, CDR1 MGHRA and CDR2 YSYEKL. Trimming left V 5 bases short and J 1 base short, with 14 bases between. There are 16 residues in the CDR3. CDR3 bases: TGCGCCAGCAGCACCACAGGGATCGAAACTAATGAAAAACTGTTTTTT. Translated, it gives CASSTTGIETNEKLFF.